One and the same sample provided the 9 T cell receptor beta chains below, sequenced in a study of response to subunit inactivated influenza vaccine (dated by TCRdb to 2017 to 2018). To prepare the library, RT-PCR was applied. Sequenced using an Illumina HiSeq 2500. TCRdb reprocessed the public reads (quality trimming at Q25 with fastp, clone calling with MiXCR) and kept in-frame beta chains. CDR3 protein duplicates are merged, each entry listing the most common genes and DNA. This sample is represented by roughly 290,000 distinct CDR3 sequences; roughly 22% of them were singletons. 10% of the sample goes to the ten largest clones. The source material was PBMCs from blood, sampled 21 months after vaccination. All receptors derive from a man aged 50-75 years who received an inactivated influenza vaccine. Donor details come from another sample of the same person, matched by shared clones.

V usage is TRBV6-1 and J usage is TRBJ2-2, with TRBD1 identical over 8 bases. CDR3 size: 14 residues. Germline CDR1 and CDR2: MNHNS and SASEGT. V trimming: 6 bases; J trimming: 7 bases; junction bases outside the gene matches: 7. As DNA, the CDR3 is TGTGCCAGCAGCCAAGGACAGGGTATCGGGGAGCTGTTTTTT. This encodes CASSQGQGIGELFF.

This clonotype was seen ten or more times. V gene TRBV20-1 combines with J gene TRBJ1-1; 9 bases are a match to TRBD1. V was pared by 0 bases and J by 6 bases, with 8 bases of the junction left unmatched. Germline V gives CDR1 DFQATT, CDR2 SNEGSKA (reference sequence). This CDR3 has 15 residues. Here the CDR3 DNA reads TGCAGTGCTAGAGATTGGACAGGGGTTGTTTCTGAAGCTTTCTTT. Protein sequence: CSARDWTGVVSEAFF.

This clonotype has a count of ten or more. DNA for the CDR3: TGCGCCAGCAGCTGGGAAGGGGGTATGCCCCAGCATTTT. Translating gives CASSWEGGMPQHF. V usage is TRBV5-1 and J usage is TRBJ1-5; a possible D gene is TRBD1 (6 bases). Trimming shortened V by 3 bases and J by 9 bases, and 13 bases separated the two germline ends. CDR3 length: 13 residues. The V gene's germline CDR1 is SGHRS and CDR2 YFSETQ.

V usage is TRBV5-6 and J usage is TRBJ1-1; unclear D gene. Trimming left V 2 bases short and J 0 bases short, with 14 bases between. The CDR3 contains 16 residues. Germline V CDR1 and CDR2: SGHDT, YYEEEE. CDR3 nucleotides: TGTGCCAGCAGCTTAGGACCCTCCACGATGAACACTGAAGCTTTCTTT. Protein sequence: CASSLGPSTMNTEAFF.

The chain has TRBV12-3 or TRBV12-4 and TRBJ2-7; D might be TRBD1 (5 bases). The CDR3 covers 13 residues. Trimming cost V 6 bases and J 2 bases, with 11 bases left between them. DNA for the CDR3: TGTGCCAGCAGCTCTAGACAGACCTACGAGCAGTACTTC. Its protein is CASSSRQTYEQYF.

This clonotype came up a few times. This chain connects TRBV5-4 to TRBJ2-2; 10 bases line up with TRBD1. CDR3 size: 17 residues. Germline V gene sequence: CDR1 SGHNT, CDR2 YYREEE (reference sequence). Trimming cost V 4 bases and J 5 bases; bases outside gene matches: 11. For the CDR3, the DNA is TGTGCCAGCAGCATTCGGGACAGGGGAAAAGTGACCGGGGAGCTGTTTTTT. Protein: CASSIRDRGKVTGELFF.

This clonotype was picked up a small number of times. The V gene is TRBV4-2, the J gene TRBJ2-5, with a weak D call TRBD2 (8 bases). Germline V lookup: CDR1 LGHNA, CDR2 YNFKEQ. Trimming left V 2 bases short and J 5 bases short, with 24 bases between. This CDR3 has 18 amino acids. For the CDR3, the DNA is TGTGCCAGCAGCCAATCAGGGGGGTTGGCGGGGGGCTGGGAGACCCAGTACTTC. Translated, it gives CASSQSGGLAGGWETQYF.

The chain links TRBV7-9 to TRBJ2-6, with TRBD1 matching over 11 bases. This CDR3 spans 14 amino acids. Trimming at V came to 11 bases and at J to 1 base, leaving 1 base not matched to a gene. Germline V gene lookup returns CDR1 SEHNR and CDR2 FQNEAQ (reference sequence). The CDR3 DNA reads as TGTGCCGGACAGGGGGCGTCTGGGGCCAACGTCCTGACTTTC. This translates into CAGQGASGANVLTF.

The chain joins TRBV18 to TRBJ2-1; D may be TRBD2 (7 bases). V lost 0 bases, J lost 7 bases, and 16 bases lay in between. CDR1 KGHSH and CDR2 LQKENI come from the germline V gene. This CDR3 is 16 amino acids long. The CDR3 reads CASSPPGWEGTNEQFF. The CDR3 DNA is TGTGCCAGCTCACCACCCGGCTGGGAGGGGACAAATGAGCAGTTCTTC. Full variable domain (rest looked up from reference TRBV18 and TRBJ2-1): NAGVMQNPRHLVRRRGQEARLRCSPMKGHSHVYWYRQLPEEGLKFMVYLQKENIIDESGMPKERFSAEFPKEGPSILRIQQVVRGDSAAYFCASSPPGWEGTNEQFFGPGTRLTVL.